What follows are 7 T cell receptor beta chains derived from one specimen sequenced in a study of metastatic and nonmetastatic thyroid tumors. MiXCR reprocessed the PCR reads for TCRdb. The table includes some 27,000 clones, 20% to 25% detected once. Patients underwent thyroid surgery, and none had received any treatment before it. The specimen sequenced was blood. The source of these receptors is a male donor with papillary thyroid cancer or a benign thyroid nodule (not recorded which). Some clones in this sample may be carry-over from other donors' samples.

This clone turned up a few times. A much more abundant neighbour one base away suggests this may be a read error. The chain combines TRBV29-1 with TRBJ1-2, with D uncertain. Trimming took off 7 bases at V and 3 bases at J, with 9 bases between the two ends. Germline CDR1 is SQVTM and CDR2 is ANQGSEA. CDR3 length: 11 residues. Here the CDR3 reads CSGEADYGYTF. The CDR3 DNA reads as TGCAGCGGTGAGGCGGACTATGGCTACACCTTC.

Many counts were recorded for this clone. The chain links TRBV3-1 to TRBJ2-5; D not certain. This CDR3 has 14 amino acids. Germline-derived CDR1 and CDR2 are LGHDT and YNNKEL (reference sequence). Deletions cut 1 base from V and 4 bases from J, with 10 bases between. The CDR3 loop reads CASSQGSNTETQYF. The CDR3 nucleotides read TGTGCCAGCAGCCAAGGCAGTAATACAGAGACCCAGTACTTC.

By its share, this clone is medium-sized. The chain carries TRBV6-1 and TRBJ2-2, with 8 bases aligning to TRBD1. The V gene's germline CDR1 is MNHNS and CDR2 SASEGT. The CDR3 runs 15 residues. With 5 bases clipped from V and 3 bases from J, the junction kept 5 bases outside the gene matches. CDR3 in amino acids: CASSLGTGDTGELFF. CDR3 nucleotide sequence: TGTGCCAGCAGTCTGGGGACAGGCGACACCGGGGAGCTGTTTTTT.

Ten or more counts support this clone. The V call is TRBV20-1, the J call TRBJ2-7; 10 bases align to TRBD2. V lost 4 bases and J lost 7; bases outside the gene matches: 10. CDR1 and CDR2 (germline): DFQATT, SNEGSKA (reference sequence). The CDR3 totals 14 residues. The CDR3 is CSAIRAGGPWEQYF. The CDR3 DNA reads as TGCAGTGCTATTAGAGCGGGAGGGCCGTGGGAGCAGTACTTC.

About this clone itself: Relative to the germline gene, one junction end is altered; a read error may explain this. The V and J genes are TRBV19 and TRBJ1-1; D remains ambiguous. Per germline, CDR1 LNHDA and CDR2 SQIVND (reference sequence). The CDR3 has 13 amino acids. The chain's CDR3 is CASSIVSNTVAFF. CDR3 sequence (DNA): TGTGCCAGTAGTATCGTCAGTAACACTGTAGCTTTCTTT.

This clone is medium-sized in the sample. This chain links TRBV6-4 with TRBJ2-2; D call uncertain. The V end lost 3 bases, the J end lost 5 bases, and 7 bases lay between the germline ends. The germline gives CDR1 MRHNA, CDR2 SNTAGT. The length of the CDR3 is 13 residues. The CDR3 reads CASSDKQTGELFF. DNA of the CDR3: TGTGCCAGCAGTGATAAACAAACCGGGGAGCTGTTTTTT.

This clone was seen ten or more times. The chain combines TRBV29-1 with TRBJ1-3; D remains unclear. The V gene's germline CDR1 is SQVTM and CDR2 ANQGSEA. The CDR3 consists of 11 residues. With 4 bases removed from V and 1 base from J, the gap between germline ends came to 2 bases. The CDR3 loop reads CSVGSGNTIYF. The CDR3 DNA is TGCAGCGTTGGTTCTGGAAACACCATATATTTT.